Below, 24 T cell receptor beta chains from the same sample are listed, as sequenced in a study of beta chain features in type 1 diabetes. All of the isolated RNA was reverse transcribed, so expressed TCRB transcripts were sequenced. Sequencing used immunoSEQ multiplex PCR; TCRdb keeps in-frame clones, though not all of them. This table holds around 160,000 clones, under 60% found once. Sequenced sample: Tregs from blood. All receptors come from a man in his late teens or twenties in good health.

V and J are TRBV27 and TRBJ1-3; maybe TRBD1 (6 bases). Deletions cut 2 bases from V and 3 bases from J, with 17 bases between. Germline V gene lookup returns CDR1 MNHEY and CDR2 SMNVEV (reference sequence). The CDR3 spans 17 residues. As DNA, the CDR3 is TGTGCCAGCAGTTTAGCGGGTCAGGGGATAGGTGGAAACACCATATATTTT. Encoded protein: CASSLAGQGIGGNTIYF.

The rearrangement joins TRBV5-1 to TRBJ2-7, with D perhaps matching TRBD2 (5 bases). CDR3 length: 13 amino acids. Trimming left V 4 bases short and J 5 bases short, with 13 bases between. Looked up from germline, CDR1 is SGHRS and CDR2 is YFSETQ. CDR3 loop: CASSTRVSHEQYF. CDR3 in DNA: TGCGCCAGCAGCACTAGGGTAAGCCACGAGCAGTACTTC.

This clone was counted only a few times. This sequence joins TRBV21-1 and TRBJ2-7; TRBD2 reflects the table's D call only, with no check against the DNA. TRBV21-1 is tagged as a pseudogene. The CDR3 spans 15 residues. The chain's CDR3 is CASSKDCIAYYEQYF. The DNA of the CDR3 is TGTGCCAGCAGCAAAGATTGTATCGCCTACTACGAGCAGTACTTC.

The chain uses TRBV23-1 and TRBJ1-1, with D perhaps matching TRBD1 (6 bases). TRBV23-1 is labeled an ORF, and its function is uncertain. The CDR3 consists of 16 residues. CDR3 DNA sequence: TGCGCTTCTCGCCAGGACAGTGTTTTATGCGACACTGAAGCTTTCTTT. Translated: CASRQDSVLCDTEAFF.

This clone was picked up one time. The chain links TRBV28 to TRBJ1-2; 9 nucleotides line up with TRBD1. The germline gives CDR1 MDHEN, CDR2 SYDVKM. The CDR3 extends over 16 amino acids. J lost 0 bases, V lost 6 bases, and 8 bases had no gene match. The CDR3 sequence is CASSEQGATSNYGYTF. Here the CDR3 DNA reads TGTGCCAGCAGCGAACAGGGGGCAACCTCTAACTATGGCTACACCTTC.

The chain combines TRBV27 with TRBJ2-7; 8 nucleotides agree with TRBD2. The CDR3 contains 15 residues. Unmatched junction bases numbered 13, after V lost 6 bases and J lost 6 bases. Germline-derived CDR1 and CDR2 are MNHEY and SMNVEV (reference sequence). Written as DNA, the CDR3 is TGTGCCAGCAGCCCCCCGGGAGGGGCATTGGGCGAGCAGTACTTC. It specifies CASSPPGGALGEQYF.

The chain is built from TRBV4-2 and TRBJ2-5; weak D call: TRBD2 (6 bases). Germline CDR1 is LGHNA and CDR2 is YNFKEQ. The V and J ends lost 4 bases and 5 bases respectively, with 11 bases between them. This CDR3 is built from 13 residues. For the CDR3, the DNA is TGTGCCAGCAGCCGCCTACGGGGGGAGACCCAGTACTTC. Amino acids: CASSRLRGETQYF.

This chain uses TRBV28 with TRBJ1-2, with D unresolved. Germline values: CDR1 MDHEN, CDR2 SYDVKM. V shed 1 base and J shed 8 bases, with 5 bases lying between them. The CDR3 contains 11 residues. CDR3 sequence: CASSLYKGYTF. The CDR3 DNA follows: TGTGCCAGCAGTTTATATAAAGGCTACACCTTC.

This rearrangement joins TRBV7-6 to TRBJ2-7, with D tentatively TRBD2 (6 bases). The V gene's germline CDR1 is SGHVS and CDR2 FNYEAQ. CDR3 length: 16 amino acids. V dropped 5 bases and J dropped 0 bases, with 17 bases sitting between them. CDR3 sequence: CASSPWRDASSYEQYF. CDR3 sequence (DNA): TGTGCCAGCAGCCCCTGGCGGGACGCAAGCTCCTACGAGCAGTACTTC.

This rearrangement joins TRBV7-2 to TRBJ1-6; TRBD1 aligns across 9 bases. With V trimmed by 3 bases and J by 7 bases, 4 bases remained unmatched. Germline CDR1 reads SGHTA; CDR2 reads FQGNSA. The CDR3 spans 15 residues. CDR3 nucleotide sequence: TGTGCCAGCAGCTTCCGGGACAGGGACAATTCACCCCTCCACTTT. It codes for CASSFRDRDNSPLHF.

The chain has TRBV7-2 and TRBJ2-4; TRBD2 aligns across 11 bases. Looked up from germline, CDR1 is SGHTA and CDR2 is FQGNSA. The CDR3 has 18 amino acids. Trimming took 3 bases from V and 6 from J; bases not matched to a gene: 13. CDR3: CASSFLTSGGPGVNIQYF. The CDR3 nucleotides are TGTGCCAGCAGCTTCCTAACTAGCGGGGGTCCCGGCGTAAACATTCAGTACTTC.

The chain combines TRBV7-3 with TRBJ1-1; no definite D call. V lost 5 bases to trimming and J lost 5 bases, with 12 bases between them. This CDR3 has 13 amino acids. Germline CDR1 is SGHTA and CDR2 is FQGTGA. In DNA, the CDR3 is TGTGCCAGCAGCCCAGACTCCGCAACTGAAGCTTTCTTT. Its protein product is CASSPDSATEAFF.

This clone was seen a single time. V and J are TRBV27 and TRBJ2-7, with D unresolved. The CDR3 runs to 13 residues. Per germline, CDR1 MNHEY and CDR2 SMNVEV (reference sequence). V lost 2 bases and J lost 3, with 8 bases in between. In nucleotides, the CDR3 is TGTGCCAGCAGTTTAAGCGACCGCTACGAGCAGTACTTC. The encoded protein is CASSLSDRYEQYF.

Of note for this clone: The junction departs from the called germline gene at one end, perhaps through a read error. V is TRBV15 and J is TRBJ1-4; no reliable D call. CDR3 length: 13 amino acids. Germline V gives CDR1 LNHNV, CDR2 YYDKDF (reference sequence). CDR3 region: CATSRDPGSMFEF. CDR3 DNA sequence: TGTGCCACCAGCAGAGATCCGGGGTCCATGTTCGAATTT.

This clone was recorded a few times. The chain is built from TRBV5-1 and TRBJ2-1, with 13 bases aligning to TRBD2. Germline V gives CDR1 SGHRS, CDR2 YFSETQ. The CDR3 extends over 17 amino acids. After removal of 4 bases from V and 1 base from J, the junction contained 5 bases not matched to a gene. CDR3 amino acids: CASSGGLAGKSYNEQFF. The CDR3, as DNA: TGCGCCAGCAGCGGGGGACTAGCGGGGAAGTCCTACAATGAGCAGTTCTTC.

J is TRBJ2-2 and V is TRBV9; 7 bases map to TRBD1. CDR3 length: 14 amino acids. CDR1 is SGDLS and CDR2 is YYNGEE in the germline V gene. After removal of 3 bases from V and 7 bases from J, the junction contained 6 bases not matched to a gene. CDR3 region: CASSDDRAIGELFF. In DNA, the CDR3 is TGTGCCAGCAGCGATGACAGGGCGATCGGGGAGCTGTTTTTT.

The chain couples TRBV6-1 to TRBJ2-3, with TRBD1 matching 8 bases. CDR3 length equals 16 residues. The germline V gene encodes CDR1 MNHNS and CDR2 SASEGT. The V gene end was trimmed by 4 bases and the J gene end by 2 bases; junction bases not matched to a gene: 8. The CDR3 reads CASSAMGQVFTDTQYF. The DNA for the CDR3 is TGTGCCAGCAGTGCCATGGGACAGGTCTTCACAGATACGCAGTATTTT.

CDR3 DNA sequence: TGTGCCAGCACCCTCGACAGGGGTAGGGCTGGGGCCAACGTCCTGACTTTC. It is translated as CASTLDRGRAGANVLTF. V is TRBV2 and J is TRBJ2-6, with 8 bases aligning to TRBD1. J gave up 2 bases and V 7 bases, and 10 bases lay outside the gene matches. The germline V gene encodes CDR1 SNHLY and CDR2 FYNNEI. The CDR3 loop spans 17 amino acids.

This clone was counted a few times. The V gene is TRBV19, the J gene TRBJ1-2; 10 nucleotides match TRBD1. Germline values: CDR1 LNHDA, CDR2 SQIVND (reference sequence). This CDR3 contains 14 residues. Trimming removed 5 bases from V and 6 bases from J; junction bases left unmatched: 6. This chain's CDR3 is CASSRRQGADGYTF. The CDR3 bases are TGTGCCAGTAGTCGGAGACAGGGGGCCGATGGCTACACCTTC.

Worth noting for this clone: Mismatch with germline at one junction end may stem from a read error. DNA of the CDR3: TGTGCCAGCAGAAACCGGGACAGGAGTTATGGCTACGCCTTC. It yields the protein CASRNRDRSYGYAF. The chain joins TRBV6-5 to TRBJ1-2; 8 nucleotides line up with TRBD1. This CDR3 has 14 amino acids. CDR1 is MNHEY and CDR2 is SVGAGI in the germline V gene.

This clone was recorded only once. The chain links TRBV7-9 to TRBJ2-7; 8 nucleotides line up with TRBD1. CDR1 is SEHNR and CDR2 is FQNEAQ in the germline V gene (reference sequence). The J segment lost 2 bases and the V segment lost 2 bases, leaving 5 bases of the junction unmatched. The CDR3 has 15 amino acids. The CDR3 coding sequence is TGTGCCAGCAGCTTATATCAGACAGGGGCCTACGAGCAGTACTTC. The encoded protein is CASSLYQTGAYEQYF.

The gene calls are TRBV28 and TRBJ1-5; D is perhaps TRBD1 (6 bases). The germline V and J ends were trimmed by 5 bases and 3 bases, with 14 bases remaining between them. The CDR3 loop spans 15 amino acids. The germline V gene has CDR1 MDHEN and CDR2 SYDVKM. CDR3 coding DNA: TGTGCCAGCAGTAAAAAATGGGGGCTCAATCAGCCCCAGCATTTT. This encodes CASSKKWGLNQPQHF.

This rearrangement joins TRBV11-2 to TRBJ2-7, with TRBD1 matching over 7 bases. CDR3 length: 13 amino acids. Germline assignment: CDR1 SGHAT and CDR2 FQNNGV. Trimming at V came to 5 bases and at J to 1 base, leaving 2 bases not matched to a gene. CDR3 coding DNA: TGTGCCAGCAGCAGGGACAGATCCTACGAGCAGTACTTC. Its protein product is CASSRDRSYEQYF. The entire variable domain, with the rest obtained from reference TRBV11-2 and TRBJ2-7, is as follows: EAGVAQSPRYKIIEKRQSVAFWCNPISGHATLYWYQQILGQGPKLLIQFQNNGVVDDSQLPKDRFSAERLKGVDSTLKIQPAKLEDSAVYLCASSRDRSYEQYFGPGTRLTVT.

CDR3 sequence: CASSLRTVGVTYEQYF. The CDR3 nucleotides are TGCGCCAGCAGCTTGAGGACAGTAGGAGTGACCTACGAGCAGTACTTC. The chain uses TRBV5-1 and TRBJ2-7; tentatively, D is TRBD1 (6 bases). Trimming took off 1 base at V and 2 bases at J, with 16 bases between the two ends. Germline assignment: CDR1 SGHRS and CDR2 YFSETQ. This CDR3 region has 16 residues.